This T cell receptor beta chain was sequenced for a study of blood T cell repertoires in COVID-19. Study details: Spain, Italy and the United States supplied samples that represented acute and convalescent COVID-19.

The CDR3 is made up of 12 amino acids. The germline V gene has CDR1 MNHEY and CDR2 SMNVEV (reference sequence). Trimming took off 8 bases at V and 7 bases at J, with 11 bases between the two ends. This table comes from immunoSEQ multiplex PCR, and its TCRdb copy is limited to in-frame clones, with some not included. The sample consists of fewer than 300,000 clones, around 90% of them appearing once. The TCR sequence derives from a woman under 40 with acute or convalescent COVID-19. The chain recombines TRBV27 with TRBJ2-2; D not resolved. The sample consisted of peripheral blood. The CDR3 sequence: CASSRVGGELFF. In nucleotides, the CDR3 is TGTGCCAGCTCCCGGGTCGGCGGGGAGCTGTTTTTT.